The clone carrying this T cell receptor (beta chain) has a handful of counts. Its antigen is undetermined. The data are from a study of CD8 T cells in ankylosing spondylitis. TCRdb recomputed calls from the 5' RACE reads with MiXCR, one row per CDR3 protein. This table holds some 700,000 distinct CDR3 sequences, roughly 20% found once. Overall study findings and caveats: Reactive arthritis synovial fluid and blood were previously reported to contain some motif variants. Within ankylosing spondylitis blood, a TCR beta motif made up of roughly eight highly homologous variants appeared to be characteristic. Enrichment of disease-linked clones was reportedly significant in matched ankylosing spondylitis synovial fluid.

CDR1 and CDR2 from the germline V gene are MDHEN and SYDVKM. The V and J ends lost 5 bases and 3 bases respectively, with 8 bases between them. This CDR3 has 12 amino acids. This TCR was recovered from a male donor with ankylosing spondylitis. The sample comprised blood, either unsorted or a sorted T cell fraction (not recorded which). The gene calls are TRBV28 and TRBJ2-7; D is unresolved. CDR3 protein: CASSSQIYEQYF. The CDR3 region has the DNA TGTGCCAGCAGTAGCCAGATCTACGAGCAGTACTTC.